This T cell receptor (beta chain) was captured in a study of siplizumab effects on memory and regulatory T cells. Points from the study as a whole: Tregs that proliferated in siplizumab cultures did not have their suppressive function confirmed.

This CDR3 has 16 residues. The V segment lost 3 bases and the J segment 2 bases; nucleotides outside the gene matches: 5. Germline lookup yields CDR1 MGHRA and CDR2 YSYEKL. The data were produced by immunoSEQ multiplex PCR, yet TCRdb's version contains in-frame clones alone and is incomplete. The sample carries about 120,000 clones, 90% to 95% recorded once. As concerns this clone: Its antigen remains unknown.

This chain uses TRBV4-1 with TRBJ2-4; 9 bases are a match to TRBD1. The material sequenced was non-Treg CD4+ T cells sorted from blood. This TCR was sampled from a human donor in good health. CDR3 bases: TGCGCCAGCAGCCACCTGGACAGGGGCTCCAAAAACATTCAGTACTTC. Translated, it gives CASSHLDRGSKNIQYF.